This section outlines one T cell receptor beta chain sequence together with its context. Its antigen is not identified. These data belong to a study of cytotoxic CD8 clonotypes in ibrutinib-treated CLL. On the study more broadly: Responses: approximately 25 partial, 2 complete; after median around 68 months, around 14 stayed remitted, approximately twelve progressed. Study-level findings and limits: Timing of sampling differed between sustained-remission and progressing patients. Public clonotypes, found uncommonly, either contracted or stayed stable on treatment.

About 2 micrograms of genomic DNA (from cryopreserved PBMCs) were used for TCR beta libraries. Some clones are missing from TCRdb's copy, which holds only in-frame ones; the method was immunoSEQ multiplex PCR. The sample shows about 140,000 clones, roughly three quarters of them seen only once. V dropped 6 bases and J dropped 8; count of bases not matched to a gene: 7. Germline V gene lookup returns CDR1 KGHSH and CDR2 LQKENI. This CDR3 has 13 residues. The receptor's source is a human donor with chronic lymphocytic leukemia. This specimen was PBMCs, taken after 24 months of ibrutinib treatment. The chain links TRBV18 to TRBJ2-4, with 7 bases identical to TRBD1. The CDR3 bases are TGTGCCAGCTCCCGACAGGGCGCTGACATTCAGTACTTC. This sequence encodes CASSRQGADIQYF.